A selection of T cell receptor beta chains follows, all from one sample in a study of shared clonotypes between healthy human individuals. TCRdb keeps only in-frame clones here, not all; method: immunoSEQ multiplex PCR. Here the sample spans roughly 1,500,000 clones, less than 99% being singletons. Material: naive CD4+ T cells sorted from blood. The receptors come from a man aged 25-45 years in good health. The CDR3 runs from the conserved cysteine through the conserved F or W. D genes are given only for firm matches. Clone size is given for some rows only: seen once, a few or many times, or a class if the clone is expanded.

clone size | J gene | D gene | V gene | CDR3 DNA | CDR3 protein
- | TRBJ2-2 | - | TRBV6-1 | TGTGCCAGCAGTCAAACACCCGCGGAGGAGCTGTTTTTT | CASSQTPAEELFF
- | TRBJ2-7 | - | TRBV18 | TGTGCCAGCTCACCCACCGGCAGGGACTCCTACGAGCAGTACTTC | CASSPTGRDSYEQYF
- | TRBJ2-7 | TRBD1 | TRBV2 | TGTGCCAGCAGTGCAGTGGTTTGGCAGGGGGCCTCCTACGAGCAGTACTTC | CASSAVVWQGASYEQYF
- | TRBJ2-3 | - | TRBV5-1 | TGCGCCAGCAGCTCAAACGCGATAGGGGATACGCAGTATTTT | CASSSNAIGDTQYF
- | TRBJ2-5 | - | TRBV5-1 | TGCGCCAGCAGCTTGTCTATAAACAGGGCAGCAGAGACCCAGTACTTC | CASSLSINRAAETQYF
- | TRBJ2-4 | TRBD1 | TRBV9 | TGTGCCAGCAGCGTAGGCGGACAGGGCGTCATTCAGTACTTC | CASSVGGQGVIQYF
- | TRBJ2-7 | TRBD2 | TRBV7-8 | TGTGCCAGCAGCTCATTAGCGGGAGCCTTTTACGAGCAGTACTTC | CASSSLAGAFYEQYF
- | TRBJ1-1 | - | TRBV23-1 | TGCGCCAGCAGTCAGACAAACAGGGTCACTGAAGCTTTCTTT | CASSQTNRVTEAFF
- | TRBJ2-7 | TRBD2 | TRBV11-2 | TGTGCCAGCAGCTTAGTTACTAGCGGGAGCACCTACGAGCAGTACTTC | CASSLVTSGSTYEQYF
- | TRBJ1-5 | - | TRBV5-1 | TGCGCCAGCAGATATCACAGGGAAAGGGTTGGCAATCAGCCCCAGCATTTT | CASRYHRERVGNQPQHF
once | TRBJ2-7 | - | TRBV19 | TGTGCCAGTAGTATTCAAACCAACTACGAGCAGTACTTC | CASSIQTNYEQYF
- | TRBJ1-5 | - | TRBV11-2 | TGTGCCAGCAGCTCGAATAAAGGGAAGAATCAGCCCCAGCATTTT | CASSSNKGKNQPQHF
- | TRBJ2-7 | TRBD1 | TRBV5-1 | TGCGCCAGCAGCTTGTTAGCGACAGGGGGCAACGAGCAGTACTTC | CASSLLATGGNEQYF
- | TRBJ2-1 | - | TRBV6-4 | TGTGCCAGCAGTGAGCGGGCAGCGCCCTACAATGAGCAGTTCTTC | CASSERAAPYNEQFF
- | TRBJ1-4 | - | TRBV30 | TGTGCCTGGAGGGCCCCTAGTCCAGCTAATGAAAAACTGTTTTTT | CAWRAPSPANEKLFF
- | TRBJ1-5 | TRBD1 | TRBV11-2 | TGTGCCAGCAGCAAAACAGGGGGCGATCAGCCCCAGCATTTT | CASSKTGGDQPQHF
- | TRBJ2-2 | - | TRBV6-1 | TGTGCCAGCAGGCGCACCGGGGAGCTGTTTTTT | CASRRTGELFF
once | TRBJ2-1 | - | TRBV4-1 | TGCGCCAGCAGCCAAGCCCCTCATAACAATGAGCAGTTCTTC | CASSQAPHNNEQFF
- | TRBJ2-1 | - | TRBV9 | TGTGCCAGCAGCGTAGCCGCCAGTATTGGGGACAATGAGCAGTTCTTC | CASSVAASIGDNEQFF
- | TRBJ2-1 | TRBD2 | TRBV11-2 | TGTGCCAGCGGACTAGGGAAGCCCCGCAATGAGCAGTTCTTC | CASGLGKPRNEQFF
- | TRBJ2-3 | - | TRBV10-3 | TGTGCCATCAGTGGGAGCGGGAGCACAGATACGCAGTATTTT | CAISGSGSTDTQYF
once | TRBJ2-2 | - | TRBV29-1 | TGCAGCGGGGGTGAAGGCACCGGGGAGCTGTTTTTT | CSGGEGTGELFF
- | TRBJ2-3 | - | TRBV5-5 | TGTGCCAGCAGCGCATGGACTACCACAGATACGCAGTATTTT | CASSAWTTTDTQYF
once | TRBJ1-1 | TRBD1 | TRBV6-5 | TGTGCCAGCAGTTACGGGACAGGGAGAACTGAAGCTTTCTTT | CASSYGTGRTEAFF
- | TRBJ2-7 | TRBD2 | TRBV6-1 | TGTGCCAGCAGTGAAGATTGGAGACTAGCGGGAGTTTTTTACGAGCAGTACTTC | CASSEDWRLAGVFYEQYF
- | TRBJ2-7 | - | TRBV18 | TGTGCCAGCTCACCAGTCTCCTACGAGCAGTACTTC | CASSPVSYEQYF
- | TRBJ2-2 | - | TRBV11-3 | TGTGCCAGCAGCCGGAGGGGTTCGAACACCGGGGAGCTGTTTTTT | CASSRRGSNTGELFF
once | TRBJ1-3 | - | TRBV28 | TGTGCCAGCAGCCGACGGGGAAATCTACCCGGAAACACCATATATTTT | CASSRRGNLPGNTIYF
- | TRBJ2-7 | TRBD2 | TRBV11-2 | TGTGCCAGCAGCTCGGGAGGATCCTACGAGCAGTACTTC | CASSSGGSYEQYF
- | TRBJ1-2 | - | TRBV5-6 | TGTGCCAGCAGCTTGGTCCCGGTCCGGTTTCTTGGCTACACCTTC | CASSLVPVRFLGYTF
- | TRBJ2-5 | TRBD2 | TRBV5-4 | TGTGCCAGCAGCTCGACTAGCGGGAGGGCGTTAGAGACCCAGTACTTC | CASSSTSGRALETQYF
- | TRBJ2-1 | TRBD2 | TRBV15 | TGTGCCACCCTAGCGGGAGCGAACAATGAGCAGTTCTTC | CATLAGANNEQFF
- | TRBJ2-1 | TRBD2 | TRBV9 | TGTGCCAGCAGCGTATCCGGGAGGGCATCGAATGAGCAGTTCTTC | CASSVSGRASNEQFF
- | TRBJ1-2 | TRBD1 | TRBV27 | TGTGCCAGCAGTCCTAAACAGGGGAACTATGGCTACACCTTC | CASSPKQGNYGYTF
- | TRBJ2-3 | - | TRBV5-1 | TGCGCCAGCAGCCGGATGGGACCTGGAAGCACAGATACGCAGTATTTT | CASSRMGPGSTDTQYF
- | TRBJ1-1 | TRBD1 | TRBV5-1 | TGCGCCAGCAGCTTGGGGACCGGGACAGGGGCCACTGAAGCTTTCTTT | CASSLGTGTGATEAFF
- | TRBJ1-2 | - | TRBV28 | TGTGCCAGCAGTGCCAATAACAGGGTATATGGCTACACCTTC | CASSANNRVYGYTF
- | TRBJ1-2 | - | TRBV28 | TGTGCCAGCAGTCCCACAGGGCTCTATGGCTACACCTTC | CASSPTGLYGYTF
- | TRBJ2-1 | - | TRBV4-1 | TGCGCCAGCAGCCAACCGACAGGATTTGGGCAGTTCTTC | CASSQPTGFGQFF
- | TRBJ1-3 | TRBD1 | TRBV19 | TGTGCCAGTAGTCCTTTGACAGGGCAAATCTCTGGAAACACCATATATTTT | CASSPLTGQISGNTIYF
- | TRBJ1-1 | - | TRBV15 | TGTGCCACCAGCAGGCAAGGGGAGGCTTTCTTT | CATSRQGEAFF
- | TRBJ2-2 | TRBD1 | TRBV6-6 | TGTGCCAGCAGCCCTATGGACAGGACCACCGGGGAGCTGTTTTTT | CASSPMDRTTGELFF
- | TRBJ2-7 | - | TRBV5-1 | TGCGCCAGCAGACGGGACATTAACTACGAGCAGTACTTC | CASRRDINYEQYF
- | TRBJ2-7 | - | TRBV7-2 | TGTGCCAGCAGCTTAGTGGGGGCGCAAAGCTCCTACGAGCAGTACTTC | CASSLVGAQSSYEQYF
- | TRBJ2-1 | TRBD2 | TRBV5-1 | TGCGCCAGCAGCCACCCAGCCCAGCGGGAGGGCCAACACGACAATGAGCAGTTCTTC | CASSHPAQREGQHDNEQFF
- | TRBJ1-5 | TRBD1 | TRBV19 | TGTGCCAGTACCGTGACAGGGCCCCCCCAGCATTTT | CASTVTGPPQHF
- | TRBJ2-2 | TRBD1 | TRBV9 | TGTGCCAGCAGCGTTACAGGGGGCTTCGGCGGGGAGCTGTTTTTT | CASSVTGGFGGELFF
- | TRBJ2-7 | - | TRBV18 | TGTGCCAGCCAGAAAGAGCCGTCCTACGAGCAGTACTTC | CASQKEPSYEQYF
- | TRBJ2-3 | TRBD1 | TRBV19 | TGTGCCACCTCGACGGGGACAGGGCCAGATACGCAGTATTTT | CATSTGTGPDTQYF
once | TRBJ2-5 | TRBD2 | TRBV5-1 | TGCGCCAGCAGTCCCCCAACTAGCGGCACAATGGGGGAGACCCAGTACTTC | CASSPPTSGTMGETQYF
- | TRBJ1-1 | TRBD1 | TRBV6-6 | TGTGCCAGCAGAAACCCCGGGACAGGGTCCACTGAAGCTTTCTTT | CASRNPGTGSTEAFF
- | TRBJ1-1 | - | TRBV18 | TGTGCCAGCTCAGGGACGGAGAACACTGAAGCTTTCTTT | CASSGTENTEAFF